This T cell receptor (beta chain) was captured by sequencing in a study of T cell responses to AZD1222 COVID-19 vaccine. Study-level points and caveats: Mostly white British, mostly female donors; authors suggested clonal diversity may be underestimated. The study identified only five to seven AZD1222 recipients as seropositive at baseline. Reportedly, nearly half of unique spike TCRs recognized epitopes outside B.1.351/B.1.1.7 mutations.

Remarks on this clone: Its specificity is unknown. A junction boundary mismatches the germline segment, possibly from a read error.

Libraries were prepared by immunoSEQ multiplex PCR; TCRdb keeps only in-frame clonotypes and omits some of them. The sample records over 140,000 clones, more than 90% being singletons. Germline V gene lookup returns CDR1 DFQATT and CDR2 SNEGSKA (reference sequence). The CDR3 has 11 amino acids. The sequencing used peripheral blood, collected on day 0 of AZD1222 vaccination. The chain has TRBV20-1 and TRBJ1-4; D is ambiguous. This receptor was identified in an adult in good health. The CDR3 protein is CSASTSGRSLF. The CDR3, as DNA: TGCAGTGCTAGCACGTCCGGGAGGTCGCTTTTT.